This T cell receptor (beta chain) is drawn from a study of siplizumab effects on memory and regulatory T cells. Study-wide results and limits: Naive T cells looked more diverse than memory cells, and they looked like major contributors to the alloresponse. Treg origin accounted for an average of roughly 69% of mappable alloreactive CD4+ clones with siplizumab and about 30% in controls.

As concerns this clone: Its antigen is not identified.

Each sample contributed roughly 9.3 x 10^4 TCR templates to the assay. Clones were read by immunoSEQ multiplex PCR, and TCRdb kept only the in-frame ones, dropping some. Altogether 94,000 or so clones are present, around 97% being singletons, with the ten largest covering 0.031%. Three donor pairs also had unstimulated CD4+ and CD8+ naive and memory subsets sequenced. The sequence was obtained from a human donor in good health. The specimen sequenced was naive CD4+ T cells sorted from blood.

The CDR3 region is CASSLGTGIGYEQYF. CDR3 nucleotides: TGTGCCAGCAGCTTAGGGACAGGGATAGGCTACGAGCAGTACTTC. The V and J genes are TRBV7-9 and TRBJ2-7, with TRBD1 matching 8 bases. This CDR3 has 15 amino acids. Unmatched junction bases numbered 5, after V lost 1 base and J lost 3 bases. CDR1 and CDR2 from the germline V gene are SEHNR and FQNEAQ (reference sequence).